The 12 T cell receptor beta chains given below trace back to one sample, sequenced in a study of T cell changes during pregnancy in multiple sclerosis (dated by TCRdb to between 2018 and 2021). Libraries were prepared through the immunoSEQ multiplex PCR assay. TCRdb took over this immuneACCESS table, retaining in-frame rearrangements with V and J assigned. Such tables are incomplete; in checked studies, under half of the missing clones stem from an unresolved V gene, and the remainder is unexplained. In this sample the table shows some 94,000 clones, roughly 90% of which occur a single time. About 1.5% of the sample goes to the ten largest clones. Sequences were derived from peripheral blood, sampled in the first trimester of pregnancy. The receptors shown here come from a female donor with multiple sclerosis, enrolled in a pregnancy study.

The V call is TRBV4-3, the J call TRBJ2-3; 9 nucleotides match TRBD2. Germline trimming cut 3 bases from V and 0 bases from J; bases unmatched to any gene: 4. The CDR3 is 16 residues long. Germline V lookup: CDR1 LGHNA, CDR2 YSLEER. CDR3: CASSHPGLASTDTQYF. CDR3 sequence (DNA): TGCGCCAGCAGCCATCCCGGACTAGCGAGCACAGATACGCAGTATTTT.

The V call is TRBV7-6, the J call TRBJ2-1; D remains unclear. The length of the CDR3 is 15 residues. Trimming pared 1 base from V and 7 bases from J, leaving 14 bases between. The germline V gene encodes CDR1 SGHVS and CDR2 FNYEAQ. In DNA form, the CDR3 reads TGTGCCAGCAGCTTAGGCCCCGGAGAAATAAATGAGCAGTTCTTC. Protein sequence: CASSLGPGEINEQFF.

The V call is TRBV10-2, the J call TRBJ2-1; TRBD1 aligns across 10 bases. Germline V lookup: CDR1 WSHSY, CDR2 SAAADI. The CDR3 contains 15 residues. V trimming: 0 bases; J trimming: 7 bases; junction bases outside the gene matches: 3. CDR3 loop: CASSESRGQGNEQFF. The CDR3 nucleotides are TGCGCCAGCAGTGAGTCAAGGGGACAGGGGAATGAGCAGTTCTTC.

The rearrangement joins TRBV2 to TRBJ2-3; 9 bases line up with TRBD1. V was clipped by 6 bases and J by 1 base; unmatched bases: 5. Germline CDR1 SNHLY, CDR2 FYNNEI. This CDR3 contains 15 residues. In DNA, the CDR3 is TGTGCCAGCAGGGGGACAGGGACGGGCACAGATACGCAGTATTTT. This translates into CASRGTGTGTDTQYF. The variable domain in full, completed from reference TRBV2 and TRBJ2-3, reads EPEVTQTPSHQVTQMGQEVILRCVPISNHLYFYWYRQILGQKVEFLVSFYNNEISEKSEIFDDQFSVERPDGSNFTLKIRSTKLEDSAMYFCASRGTGTGTDTQYFGPGTRLTVL.

As to this clone: One end of the junction varies from germline; a read error may be responsible. The chain combines TRBV2 with TRBJ2-3; weak D call: TRBD2 (5 bases). The CDR3 loop spans 11 amino acids. Germline CDR1 and CDR2: SNHLY and FYNNEI. The CDR3 nucleotides read TGTGCCAGCAGACTACACCTGGACTGTAGTTTT. It encodes CASRLHLDCSF.

The chain joins TRBV27 to TRBJ1-1; weak D call: TRBD1 (6 bases). This CDR3 region has 15 residues. Trimming cost V 5 bases and J 3 bases, with 16 bases left between them. Per germline, CDR1 MNHEY and CDR2 SMNVEV (reference sequence). CDR3 sequence (DNA): TGTGCCAGCAGTCTACAGGGAAGTGGCGACACTGAAGCTTTCTTT. This sequence encodes CASSLQGSGDTEAFF.

The V call is TRBV25-1, the J call TRBJ2-1; 7 bases are shared with TRBD2. Germline assignment: CDR1 MGHDK and CDR2 SYGVNS. Trimming cost V 4 bases and J 3 bases; bases outside gene matches: 12. The CDR3 consists of 17 residues. The CDR3 DNA sequence: TGTGCCAGCAGTGGGCTGACTAGCCGGGTCGGCTACAATGAGCAGTTCTTC. Amino acids: CASSGLTSRVGYNEQFF.

The CDR3 region is CAWDQGQGRNTIYF. CDR3 sequence (DNA): TGTGCCTGGGACCAGGGACAGGGAAGAAACACCATATATTTT. The chain couples TRBV30 to TRBJ1-3, with 9 bases matching TRBD1. Germline CDR1 and CDR2: GTSNPN and SVGIG (reference sequence). The CDR3 consists of 14 residues. V shed 5 bases and J 5 bases; nucleotides not matched to a gene: 7.

The chain is built from TRBV19 and TRBJ2-1, with a tentative D call TRBD2 (6 bases). The CDR3 has 17 amino acids. Germline-derived CDR1 and CDR2 are LNHDA and SQIVND (reference sequence). Trimming cost V 1 base and J 1 base, with 14 bases left between them. CDR3 sequence: CASSIAQAGTSYNEQFF. CDR3 coding DNA: TGTGCCAGTAGTATAGCTCAAGCCGGGACTTCCTACAATGAGCAGTTCTTC.

The chain joins TRBV28 to TRBJ2-3, with 9 positions matching TRBD2. This CDR3 is built from 13 residues. Trimming took 4 bases from V and 9 from J; bases not matched to a gene: 5. Looked up from germline, CDR1 is MDHEN and CDR2 is SYDVKM. The CDR3 loop is CASSSQREDTQYF. The DNA for the CDR3 is TGTGCCAGCAGTTCTCAGCGGGAGGACACGCAGTATTTT. The variable domain in full, completed from reference TRBV28 and TRBJ2-3, reads DVKVTQSSRYLVKRTGEKVFLECVQDMDHENMFWYRQDPGLGLRLIYFSYDVKMKEKGDIPEGYSVSREKKERFSLILESASTNQTSMYLCASSSQREDTQYFGPGTRLTVL.

CDR3 amino acids: CASQGARGSEAFF. CDR3 bases: TGTGCCTCACAGGGGGCTAGGGGATCTGAAGCTTTCTTT. This chain joins TRBV28 and TRBJ1-1; 9 bases map to TRBD1. CDR1 and CDR2 (germline): MDHEN, SYDVKM. CDR3 size: 13 residues. J lost 6 bases, V lost 11 bases, and 10 bases had no gene match.

The rearrangement uses TRBV6-6 and TRBJ1-3; D not resolved. CDR1 is MNHNY, CDR2 SVGAGI, per germline (reference sequence). V gave up 4 bases and J gave up 10 bases, with 14 bases separating them. The CDR3 consists of 13 residues. In DNA, the CDR3 is TGTGCCAGCAGTTTAGACAACGGGAGGACCATATATTTT. Residues: CASSLDNGRTIYF.